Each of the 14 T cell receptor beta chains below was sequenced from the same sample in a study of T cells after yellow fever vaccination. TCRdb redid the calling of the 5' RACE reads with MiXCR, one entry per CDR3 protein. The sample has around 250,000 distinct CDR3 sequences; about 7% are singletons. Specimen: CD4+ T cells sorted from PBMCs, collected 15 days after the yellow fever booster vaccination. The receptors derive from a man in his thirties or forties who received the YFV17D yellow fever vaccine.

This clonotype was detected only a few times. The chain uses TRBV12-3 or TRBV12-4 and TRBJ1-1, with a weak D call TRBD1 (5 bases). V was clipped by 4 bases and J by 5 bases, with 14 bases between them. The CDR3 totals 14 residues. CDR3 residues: CASSSFSGRTEAFF. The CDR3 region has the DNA TGTGCCAGCAGTTCGTTTTCAGGGAGAACTGAAGCTTTCTTT.

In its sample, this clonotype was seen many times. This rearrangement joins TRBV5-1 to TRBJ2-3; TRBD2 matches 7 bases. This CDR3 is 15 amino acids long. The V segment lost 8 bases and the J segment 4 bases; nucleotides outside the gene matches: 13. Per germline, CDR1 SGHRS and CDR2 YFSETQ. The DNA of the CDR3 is TGCGCCAGTCGCCGACTAGCTGAAGAGGCAGATACGCAGTATTTT. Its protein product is CASRRLAEEADTQYF.

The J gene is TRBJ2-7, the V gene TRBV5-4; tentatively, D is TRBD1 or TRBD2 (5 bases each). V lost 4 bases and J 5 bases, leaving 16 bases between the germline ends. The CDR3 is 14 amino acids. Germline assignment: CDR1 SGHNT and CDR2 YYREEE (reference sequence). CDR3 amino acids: CASSRLGLGDEQYF. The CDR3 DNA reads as TGTGCCAGCAGCCGCCTCGGCCTGGGGGACGAGCAGTACTTC.

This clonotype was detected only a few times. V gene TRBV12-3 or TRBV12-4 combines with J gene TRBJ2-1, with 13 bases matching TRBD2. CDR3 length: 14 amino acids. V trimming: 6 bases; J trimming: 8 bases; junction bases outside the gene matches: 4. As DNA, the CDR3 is TGTGCCAGCAGACTAGCGGGAGGGGGAGATGAGCAGTTCTTC. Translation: CASRLAGGGDEQFF.

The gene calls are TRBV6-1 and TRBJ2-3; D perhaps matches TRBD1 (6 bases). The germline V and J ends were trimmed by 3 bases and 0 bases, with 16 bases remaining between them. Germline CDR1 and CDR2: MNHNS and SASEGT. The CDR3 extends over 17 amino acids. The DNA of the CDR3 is TGTGCCAGCAGTGAGGACCGGGACACTTCTAGCACAGATACGCAGTATTTT. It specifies CASSEDRDTSSTDTQYF.

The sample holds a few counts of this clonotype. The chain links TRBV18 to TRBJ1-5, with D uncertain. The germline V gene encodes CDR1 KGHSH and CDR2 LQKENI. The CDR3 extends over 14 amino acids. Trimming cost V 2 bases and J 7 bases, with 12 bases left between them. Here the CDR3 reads CASSPGLNGQPQHF. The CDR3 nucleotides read TGTGCCAGCTCACCAGGTTTAAATGGCCAGCCCCAGCATTTT.

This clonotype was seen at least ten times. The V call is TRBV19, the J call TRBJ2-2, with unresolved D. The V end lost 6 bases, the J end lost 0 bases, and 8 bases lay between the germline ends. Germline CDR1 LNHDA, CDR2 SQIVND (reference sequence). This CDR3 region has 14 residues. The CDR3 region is CASRLGPNTGELFF. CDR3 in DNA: TGTGCCAGTAGACTCGGACCGAACACCGGGGAGCTGTTTTTT.

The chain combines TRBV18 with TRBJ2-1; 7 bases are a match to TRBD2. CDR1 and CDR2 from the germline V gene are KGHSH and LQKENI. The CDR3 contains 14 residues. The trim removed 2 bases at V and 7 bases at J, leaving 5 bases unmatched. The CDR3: CASSPAGDSNEQFF. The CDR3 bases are TGTGCCAGCTCACCAGCGGGAGATTCGAATGAGCAGTTCTTC.

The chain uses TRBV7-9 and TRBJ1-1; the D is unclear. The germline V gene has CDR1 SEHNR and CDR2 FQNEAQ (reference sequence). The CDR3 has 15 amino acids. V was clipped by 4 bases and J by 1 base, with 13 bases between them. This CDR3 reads CASSSLGIGNTEAFF. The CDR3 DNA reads TGTGCCAGCAGCTCTCTTGGGATTGGGAACACTGAAGCTTTCTTT. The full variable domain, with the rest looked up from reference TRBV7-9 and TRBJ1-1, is DTGVSQNPRHKITKRGQNVTFRCDPISEHNRLYWYRQTLGQGPEFLTYFQNEAQLEKSRLLSDRFSAERPKGSFSTLEIQRTEQGDSAMYLCASSSLGIGNTEAFFGQGTRLTVV.

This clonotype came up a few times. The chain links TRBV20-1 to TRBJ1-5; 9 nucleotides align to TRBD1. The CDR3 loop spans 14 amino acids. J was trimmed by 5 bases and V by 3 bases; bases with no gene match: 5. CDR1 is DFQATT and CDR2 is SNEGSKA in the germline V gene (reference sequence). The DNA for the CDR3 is TGCAGTGCTAGCCCTGGGACAGGGCATCAGCCCCAGCATTTT. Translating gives CSASPGTGHQPQHF.

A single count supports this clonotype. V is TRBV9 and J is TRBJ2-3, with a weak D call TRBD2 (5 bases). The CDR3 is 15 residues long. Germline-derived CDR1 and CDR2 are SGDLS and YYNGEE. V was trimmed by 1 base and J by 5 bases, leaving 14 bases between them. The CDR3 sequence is CASSVMGIGRDTQYF. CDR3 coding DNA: TGTGCCAGCAGCGTAATGGGGATTGGGAGAGATACGCAGTATTTT.

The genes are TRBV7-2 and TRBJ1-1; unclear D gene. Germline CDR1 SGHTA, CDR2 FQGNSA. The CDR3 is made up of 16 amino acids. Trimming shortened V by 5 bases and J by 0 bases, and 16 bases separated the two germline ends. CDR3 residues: CASSERTGTLNTEAFF. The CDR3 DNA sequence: TGTGCCAGCAGCGAAAGGACCGGAACGTTGAACACTGAAGCTTTCTTT.

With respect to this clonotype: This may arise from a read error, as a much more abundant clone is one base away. The CDR3 here is CASSTTWYGTDTQYF. DNA of the CDR3: TGTGCCAGTAGTACCACATGGTACGGCACAGATACGCAGTATTTT. This chain joins TRBV19 and TRBJ2-3; D is undetermined. From germline, CDR1 is LNHDA and CDR2 SQIVND (reference sequence). CDR3 length: 15 amino acids. V lost 4 bases, J lost 1 base, and 12 bases lay in between.

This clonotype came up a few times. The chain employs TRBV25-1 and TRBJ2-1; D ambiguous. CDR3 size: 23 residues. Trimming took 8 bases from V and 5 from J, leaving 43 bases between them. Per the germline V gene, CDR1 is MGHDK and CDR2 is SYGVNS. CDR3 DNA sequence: TGTGCCAGCCCCCCCCTCGGGCAGCTTTTCTCCCTCACCCCGGCGTTACCGAACAATGAGCAGTTCTTC. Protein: CASPPLGQLFSLTPALPNNEQFF.